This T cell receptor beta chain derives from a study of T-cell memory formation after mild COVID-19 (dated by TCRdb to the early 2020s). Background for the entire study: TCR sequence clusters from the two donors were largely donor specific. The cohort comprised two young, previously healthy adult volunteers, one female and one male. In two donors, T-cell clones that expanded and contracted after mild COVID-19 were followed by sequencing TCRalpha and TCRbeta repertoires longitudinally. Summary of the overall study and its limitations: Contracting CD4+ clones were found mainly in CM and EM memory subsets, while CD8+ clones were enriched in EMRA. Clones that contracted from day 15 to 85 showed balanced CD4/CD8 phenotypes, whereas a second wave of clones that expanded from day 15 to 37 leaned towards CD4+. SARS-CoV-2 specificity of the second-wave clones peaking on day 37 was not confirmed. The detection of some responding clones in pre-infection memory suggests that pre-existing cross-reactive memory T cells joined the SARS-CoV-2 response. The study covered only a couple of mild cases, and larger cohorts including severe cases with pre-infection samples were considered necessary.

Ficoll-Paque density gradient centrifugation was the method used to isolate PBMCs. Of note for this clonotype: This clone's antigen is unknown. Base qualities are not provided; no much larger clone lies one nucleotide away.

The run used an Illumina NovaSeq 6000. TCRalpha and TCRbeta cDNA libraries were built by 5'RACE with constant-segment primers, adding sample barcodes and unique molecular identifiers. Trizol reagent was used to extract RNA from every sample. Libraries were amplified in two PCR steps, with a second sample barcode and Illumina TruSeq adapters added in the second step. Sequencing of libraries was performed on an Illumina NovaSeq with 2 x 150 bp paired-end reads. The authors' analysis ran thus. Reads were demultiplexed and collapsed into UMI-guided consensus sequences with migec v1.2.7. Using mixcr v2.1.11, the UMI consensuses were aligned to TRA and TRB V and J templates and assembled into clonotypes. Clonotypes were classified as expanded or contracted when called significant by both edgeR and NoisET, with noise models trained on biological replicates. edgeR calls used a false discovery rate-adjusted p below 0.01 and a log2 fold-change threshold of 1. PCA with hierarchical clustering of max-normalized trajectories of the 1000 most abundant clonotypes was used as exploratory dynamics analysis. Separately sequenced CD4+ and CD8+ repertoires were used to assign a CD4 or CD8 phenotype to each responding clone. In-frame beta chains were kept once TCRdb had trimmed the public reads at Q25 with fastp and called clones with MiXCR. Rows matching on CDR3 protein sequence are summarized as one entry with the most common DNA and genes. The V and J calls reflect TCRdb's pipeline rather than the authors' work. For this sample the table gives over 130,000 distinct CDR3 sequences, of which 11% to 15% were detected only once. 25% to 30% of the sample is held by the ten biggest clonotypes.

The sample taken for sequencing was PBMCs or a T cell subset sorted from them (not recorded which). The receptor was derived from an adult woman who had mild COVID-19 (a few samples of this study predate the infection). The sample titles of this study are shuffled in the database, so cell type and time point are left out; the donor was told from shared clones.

The DNA reads TGTGCCAGTAGTATCCCCTCGGGACTAGCGGGACAAGAGACCCAGTACTTC. This is translated as CASSIPSGLAGQETQYF. The sequence is built from TRBV19 and TRBJ2-5, with 13 bases in between that match TRBD2. The CDR3 has 17 amino acids, counting the end cysteine and phenylalanine. Just the 51-base CDR3 DNA is kept, in frame starting at base 1. Via the germline V gene (reference sequence), CDR1 is LNHDA and CDR2 SQIVND. The V end gives up 3 bases and the J end 2 bases, leaving 6 bases in the junction not matched to a gene. Supplemented by the reference TRBV19 and TRBJ2-5 proteins around the CDR3, the complete variable domain is DGGITQSPKYLFRKEGQNVTLSCEQNLNHDAMYWYRQDPGQGLRLIYYSQIVNDFQKGDIAEGYSVSREKKESFPLTVTSAQKNPTAFYLCASSIPSGLAGQETQYFGPGTRLLVL.